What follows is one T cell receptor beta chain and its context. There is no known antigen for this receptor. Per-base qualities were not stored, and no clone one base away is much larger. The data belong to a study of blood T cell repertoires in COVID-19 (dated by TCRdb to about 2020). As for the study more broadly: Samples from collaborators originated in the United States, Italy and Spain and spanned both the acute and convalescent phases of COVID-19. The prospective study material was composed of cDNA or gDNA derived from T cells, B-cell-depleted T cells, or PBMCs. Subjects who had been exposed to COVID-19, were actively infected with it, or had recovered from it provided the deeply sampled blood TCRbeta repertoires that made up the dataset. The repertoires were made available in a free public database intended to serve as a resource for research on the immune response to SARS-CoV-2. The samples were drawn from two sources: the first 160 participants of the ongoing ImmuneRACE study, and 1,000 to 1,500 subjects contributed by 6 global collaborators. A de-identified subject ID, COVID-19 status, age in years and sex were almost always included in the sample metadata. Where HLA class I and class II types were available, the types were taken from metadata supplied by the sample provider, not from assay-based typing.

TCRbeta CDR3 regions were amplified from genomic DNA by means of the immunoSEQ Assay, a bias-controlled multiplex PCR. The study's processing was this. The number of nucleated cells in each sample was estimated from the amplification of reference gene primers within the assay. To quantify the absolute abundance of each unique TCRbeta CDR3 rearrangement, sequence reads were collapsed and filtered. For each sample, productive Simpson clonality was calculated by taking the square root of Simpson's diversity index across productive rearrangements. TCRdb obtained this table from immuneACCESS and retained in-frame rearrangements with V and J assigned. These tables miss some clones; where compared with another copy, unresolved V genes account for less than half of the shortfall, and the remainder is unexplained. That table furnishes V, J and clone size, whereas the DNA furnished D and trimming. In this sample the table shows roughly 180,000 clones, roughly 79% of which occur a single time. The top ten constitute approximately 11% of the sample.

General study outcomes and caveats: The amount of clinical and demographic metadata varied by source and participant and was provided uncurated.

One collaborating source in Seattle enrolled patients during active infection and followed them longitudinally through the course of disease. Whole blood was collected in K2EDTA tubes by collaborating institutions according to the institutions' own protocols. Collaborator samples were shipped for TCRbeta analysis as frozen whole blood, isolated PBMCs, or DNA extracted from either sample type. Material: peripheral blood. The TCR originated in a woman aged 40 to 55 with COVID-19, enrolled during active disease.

The nucleotide sequence is given as TGTGCCAGCACCACAAAGATGCGGGGAGGATCCTACAATGAGCAGTTCTTC. Translated, this gives CASTTKMRGGSYNEQFF. This receptor chain uses TRBV27 and TRBJ2-1; the D gene is perhaps TRBD2, on 6 matching bases. From its cysteine to its phenylalanine, the CDR3 spans 17 amino acids. Only the CDR3 part of the read is kept: 51 bases, read in frame from the first base. The junction shows trimming of 7 bases on V and 1 base on J, plus 20 bases between the germline ends. CDR1 MNHEY and CDR2 SMNVEV were looked up in the germline V gene (reference sequence).